This entry is about one TCR beta chain. Its target is unknown. This record comes from a study of monozygotic twins with inflammatory bowel disease. Study observations and caveats: IBD patients carried less diverse TCRbeta repertoires (inverse Simpson) than healthy co-twins. Especially with disease activity, IBD patients shared fewer clonotypes with others than healthy twins did.

Collection yielded roughly 2.3 ml of blood per donor. TCRdb re-called the 5' RACE reads; one entry per CDR3 protein, DNA not given. Its table records 300,000 to 400,000 distinct CDR3 sequences. The sample consisted of blood. The receptor's source is a human donor with ulcerative colitis or Crohn's disease, or a healthy co-twin of an affected twin (not recorded which).

CDR3 sequence reads: CASSLRTVPEAFF. The rearrangement joins TRBV7-2 to TRBJ1-1; TCRdb indicates TRBD1, and absent DNA this call remains unverified. The CDR3 loop spans 13 amino acids. Per germline, CDR1 SGHTA and CDR2 FQGNSA.